The 20 T cell receptor beta chains below all came from one sample that was sequenced in a study of blood T cell repertoires in COVID-19. Libraries were prepared by immunoSEQ multiplex PCR; TCRdb keeps only in-frame clonotypes and omits some of them. Of about 52,000 clones in the sample, 70% to 85% were seen once. Sequenced sample: peripheral blood. The receptor set was obtained from a man older than 75 with COVID-19, enrolled during active disease.

V gene TRBV29-1 combines with J gene TRBJ1-3; 7 positions match TRBD1. Germline-derived CDR1 and CDR2 are SQVTM and ANQGSEA. With 7 bases clipped from V and 4 bases from J, the junction kept 10 bases outside the gene matches. This CDR3 is built from 14 residues. Here the CDR3 DNA reads TGCAGCGGTTCCCGGGACAGTAACGGAAACACCATATATTTT. It translates to CSGSRDSNGNTIYF.

The chain links TRBV19 to TRBJ2-5; 8 positions agree with TRBD2. Germline loops: CDR1 LNHDA, CDR2 SQIVND (reference sequence). The CDR3 consists of 15 residues. V was pared by 7 bases and J by 2 bases, with 9 bases of the junction left unmatched. The CDR3 bases are TGTGCCAGTAATTCCCAACTAGCGGAGCAAGAGACCCAGTACTTC. This translates into CASNSQLAEQETQYF.

This sequence joins TRBV5-1 and TRBJ2-2; 12 bases map to TRBD2. Looked up from germline, CDR1 is SGHRS and CDR2 is YFSETQ. The CDR3 is 17 residues long. J lost 5 bases, V lost 4 bases, and 9 bases had no gene match. The CDR3 sequence is CASSHLTSGRYTGELFF. DNA of the CDR3: TGCGCCAGCAGCCACCTGACTAGCGGGAGATATACCGGGGAGCTGTTTTTT.

This sequence joins TRBV6-6 and TRBJ2-3; 13 bases are shared with TRBD2. This CDR3 has 17 residues. V trimming: 5 bases; J trimming: 5 bases; junction bases outside the gene matches: 10. Germline V gene lookup returns CDR1 MNHNY and CDR2 SVGAGI (reference sequence). Written as DNA, the CDR3 is TGTGCCAGCAGTCCACGGACTAGCGGGGGATGGAGAGATACGCAGTATTTT. Amino acids: CASSPRTSGGWRDTQYF.

This clone was counted a single time. The CDR3 DNA reads as TGCAGTGTGCGCTTAGGCGGGGCCCAGTACTTC. This encodes CSVRLGGAQYF. The chain employs TRBV20-1 and TRBJ2-5; D is perhaps TRBD2 (6 bases). CDR3 length: 11 amino acids. The germline V gene has CDR1 DFQATT and CDR2 SNEGSKA (reference sequence). V gave up 7 bases and J gave up 9 bases, with 15 bases separating them.

The V gene is TRBV5-1, the J gene TRBJ1-1, with TRBD1 identical over 7 bases. V gave up 7 bases and J gave up 5 bases; unmatched junction bases: 8. Germline V gene data show CDR1 as SGHRS and CDR2 as YFSETQ. The CDR3 runs to 13 residues. The CDR3 loop reads CASRRQGQTEAFF. The CDR3 DNA is TGCGCCAGCCGCCGACAGGGTCAGACTGAAGCTTTCTTT. Full variable domain (remainder filled in from reference TRBV5-1 and TRBJ1-1): KAGVTQTPRYLIKTRGQQVTLSCSPISGHRSVSWYQQTPGQGLQFLFEYFSETQRNKGNFPGRFSGRQFSNSRSEMNVSTLELGDSALYLCASRRQGQTEAFFGQGTRLTVV.

The V gene is TRBV11-2, the J gene TRBJ1-1; D gene uncertain. The CDR3 extends over 16 amino acids. Germline CDR1 reads SGHAT; CDR2 reads FQNNGV. Trimming removed 1 base at V and 1 base at J, with 13 bases between. CDR3 amino acids: CASSLALGLRNTEAFF. The CDR3 DNA follows: TGTGCCAGCAGCTTAGCCCTTGGACTTCGGAACACTGAAGCTTTCTTT.

J is TRBJ2-3 and V is TRBV3-1 (or the pseudogene TRBV3-2); perhaps TRBD1 as D (6 bases). The V gene's germline CDR1 is LGHDT and CDR2 YNNKEL (reference sequence). CDR3 size: 15 residues. Trimming took 0 bases from V and 3 from J, leaving 10 bases between them. CDR3: CASSQESGETDTQYF. For the CDR3, the DNA is TGTGCCAGCAGCCAAGAATCAGGGGAGACAGATACGCAGTATTTT.

The chain uses TRBV5-4 and TRBJ2-5, with D tentatively TRBD2 (5 bases). The germline V gene encodes CDR1 SGHNT and CDR2 YYREEE (reference sequence). The CDR3 spans 15 residues. V lost 5 bases, J lost 2 bases, and 16 bases lay in between. The CDR3 DNA reads as TGTGCCAGCAGGGTGGCAGTCGGGGATCAAGAGACCCAGTACTTC. Amino acids: CASRVAVGDQETQYF.

The rearrangement uses TRBV6-5 and TRBJ2-5; D possibly corresponds to TRBD1 (6 bases). Germline V gene lookup returns CDR1 MNHEY and CDR2 SVGAGI. The CDR3 contains 13 residues. V lost 6 bases and J lost 0, with 8 bases in between. The CDR3: CASSQGYQETQYF. CDR3 DNA sequence: TGTGCCAGCAGCCAGGGGTACCAAGAGACCCAGTACTTC.

This chain uses TRBV28 with TRBJ2-7, with D possibly matching TRBD1 (6 bases). The CDR3 loop spans 14 amino acids. CDR1 and CDR2 (germline): MDHEN, SYDVKM. Trimming cost V 8 bases and J 1 base, with 15 bases left between them. This chain's CDR3 is CASQGPHKSYEQYF. CDR3 nucleotides: TGTGCCAGCCAGGGGCCCCATAAATCCTACGAGCAGTACTTC.

Only one count was recorded for this clone. The chain links TRBV4-3 to TRBJ2-3; D is possibly TRBD2 (5 bases). Between the trimmed V and J ends, which lost 0 bases and 0 bases, there was a span of 10 bases. CDR3 size: 16 residues. Per the germline V gene, CDR1 is LGHNA and CDR2 is YSLEER. CDR3: CASSQDSDSSTDTQYF. In DNA, the CDR3 is TGCGCCAGCAGCCAAGATTCGGACTCTAGCACAGATACGCAGTATTTT.

V and J are TRBV29-1 and TRBJ2-6, with D perhaps TRBD2 (5 bases). Trimming removed 4 bases from V and 2 bases from J, with 12 bases in between. The CDR3 loop spans 15 amino acids. Germline CDR1 SQVTM, CDR2 ANQGSEA. The CDR3 bases are TGCAGCGTTGTAACCCCGGGGACTGGGGCCAACGTCCTGACTTTC. Its translation is CSVVTPGTGANVLTF.

This chain links TRBV5-1 with TRBJ2-1, with 7 bases aligning to TRBD2. Per germline, CDR1 SGHRS and CDR2 YFSETQ. V was clipped by 4 bases and J by 6 bases; unmatched bases: 13. This CDR3 has 16 amino acids. CDR3 sequence (DNA): TGCGCCAGCAGCAAACTACTAGCGAACCCCGGCAATGAGCAGTTCTTC. Its translation: CASSKLLANPGNEQFF.

This chain connects TRBV9 to TRBJ2-7, with TRBD2 matching 9 bases. CDR3 size: 18 residues. Germline V gives CDR1 SGDLS, CDR2 YYNGEE. J gave up 2 bases and V 0 bases, and 12 bases lay outside the gene matches. The DNA for the CDR3 is TGTGCCAGCAGCGTAGGGGCCCCTACTAGCGGGCGTACCTACGAGCAGTACGTC. Protein: CASSVGAPTSGRTYEQYV.

The chain couples TRBV6-5 to TRBJ1-1; a weak D match, TRBD1 (6 bases). The V gene lost 5 bases and the J gene lost 0 bases, with 13 bases spanning the gap. This CDR3 is built from 15 residues. Germline CDR1 reads MNHEY; CDR2 reads SVGAGI. CDR3 sequence (DNA): TGTGCCAGCAGTCCCTGGGACAAAATGAACACTGAAGCTTTCTTT. It yields the protein CASSPWDKMNTEAFF.

The chain recombines TRBV20-1 with TRBJ2-1; D not certain. There are 11 residues in the CDR3. Deletions cut 1 base from V and 9 bases from J, with 7 bases between. Looked up from germline, CDR1 is DFQATT and CDR2 is SNEGSKA (reference sequence). The CDR3 loop reads CSARGPGEQFF. The CDR3, as DNA: TGCAGTGCTAGAGGTCCGGGTGAGCAGTTCTTC.

The V and J genes are TRBV7-8 and TRBJ1-5, with D perhaps TRBD1 (6 bases). Germline CDR1 reads SGHVS; CDR2 reads FQNEAQ. V was clipped by 1 base and J by 5 bases, with 18 bases between them. The CDR3 runs to 17 residues. CDR3 DNA: TGTGCCAGCAGCTTAGAAGCGGCAGGGTGGGGGCATCAGCCCCAGCATTTT. Translated: CASSLEAAGWGHQPQHF.

This clone came up a few times. The V call is TRBV27, the J call TRBJ2-1; D may be TRBD1 (5 bases). The V end lost 5 bases, the J end lost 0 bases, and 11 bases lay between the germline ends. This CDR3 region has 15 residues. CDR1 is MNHEY, CDR2 SMNVEV, per germline (reference sequence). This chain's CDR3 is CASSTGQSSYNEQFF. The CDR3 nucleotides read TGTGCCAGCAGTACCGGACAAAGCTCCTACAATGAGCAGTTCTTC.

In this sample, this clone turned up a few times. This rearrangement joins TRBV5-6 to TRBJ2-1, with D possibly matching TRBD1 (5 bases). Germline CDR1 is SGHDT and CDR2 is YYEEEE. Trimming shortened V by 4 bases and J by 6 bases, and 17 bases separated the two germline ends. CDR3 length: 15 amino acids. CDR3 sequence (DNA): TGTGCCAGCAGCCCCCGACGCAGGGCCCTCAATGAGCAGTTCTTC. Its protein product is CASSPRRRALNEQFF.